The rows below give T cell receptor beta chains drawn from one sample of a study of shared clonotypes between healthy human individuals. Measured with immunoSEQ multiplex PCR; TCRdb has only the in-frame clones, and not every one. In the table there are roughly 2.2 million clones, over 85% of which are singletons. The sample was naive CD4+ T cells from PBMCs. These receptors were obtained from a man between 18 and 35 years old in good health. Some clones in this sample may be carry-over from other donors' samples. Both conserved end residues are part of each CDR3. D genes are given only for firm matches. Not every row has a clone size; where given, it reads once, few, many or a size class.

d_gene	v_gene	j_gene	abundance	CDR3nt	CDR3aa
.	TRBV12-5	TRBJ1-1	.	TGTGCTAGTGGTTTGTTAACAGGCGCGGCTTTCTTT	CASGLLTGAAFF
TRBD1	TRBV29-1	TRBJ1-2	.	TGCAGCGTTGAAGATCGATGGCAGGGGGCGCGTGGCTACACCTTC	CSVEDRWQGARGYTF
.	TRBV5-1	TRBJ2-3	.	TGCGCCAGTTACCAAGAGGCAGATACGCAGTATTTT	CASYQEADTQYF
TRBD1	TRBV7-9	TRBJ1-1	.	TGTGCCAGCAGCTTAGCCCTTGGACAGGTGAACACTGAAGCTTTCTTT	CASSLALGQVNTEAFF
.	TRBV2	TRBJ2-1	.	TGTGCCAGCAGTGTTGGTCCAGCGGTATACAATGAGCAGTTCTTC	CASSVGPAVYNEQFF
.	TRBV29-1	TRBJ2-7	once	TGCAGCGTGGAAAATCCCTACGAGCAGTACTTC	CSVENPYEQYF
TRBD2	TRBV7-3	TRBJ2-2	once	TGTGCCAGCAGCCTGTCCGGGACTAGCGGGAGTGGAACCGGGGAGCTGTTTTTT	CASSLSGTSGSGTGELFF
.	TRBV7-3	TRBJ2-2	.	TGTGCCAGCAGCTTAACAGGGGCCGGGGAGCTGTTTTTT	CASSLTGAGELFF
.	TRBV15	TRBJ1-2	.	TGTGCCACCAGCAGAGGTGGGGCTGAGAACTATGGCTACACCTTC	CATSRGGAENYGYTF
TRBD1	TRBV27	TRBJ1-2	.	TGTGCCAGCAGTTGGACAGGGAAGTATGGCTACACCTTC	CASSWTGKYGYTF
.	TRBV6-6	TRBJ2-3	.	TGTGCCAGCAGTTATAGAGGGCGGGACAGCACAGATACGCAGTATTTT	CASSYRGRDSTDTQYF
.	TRBV21-1	TRBJ2-7	.	TGTGCCAGCCCCCGGGCAGGGAGTATATGCGAGCAGTACTTC	CASPRAGSICEQYF
.	TRBV9	TRBJ2-7	.	TGTGCCAGCAGCGTAGAGGGGGACTTCGCCTACGAGCAGTACTTC	CASSVEGDFAYEQYF
TRBD1	TRBV6-6	TRBJ2-3	.	TGTGCCAGCAGGCGGCCGGGACAGGTGCCAGATACGCAGTATTTT	CASRRPGQVPDTQYF
TRBD2	TRBV5-6	TRBJ2-3	.	TGTGCCAGCAGCCGGACTAGCGCTAGCACAGATACGCAGTATTTT	CASSRTSASTDTQYF
TRBD2	TRBV5-1	TRBJ2-3	.	TGCGCCAGCAGCCAAGGACTAGCGGGAGATGATACGCAGTATTTT	CASSQGLAGDDTQYF